This T cell receptor (beta chain) was documented in a study of cytomegalovirus exposure and HLA in healthy donors. This clone was seen a few times. What it binds is unknown. Study-wide findings and caveats: The study labeled 164 TCR beta chains cytomegalovirus-associated.

Primers for the PCR totalled 60 Vbeta and 13 Jbeta. Sequencing used immunoSEQ multiplex PCR; TCRdb keeps in-frame clones, though not all of them. Among some 60,000 clones, approximately 87% were seen once, and the ten largest hold roughly 1.4%. The CDR3 loop spans 16 amino acids. V gave up 6 bases and J gave up 4 bases; unmatched junction bases: 10. The TCR was taken from a man younger than 30 in good health and CMV-seronegative. Sequenced material: PBMCs. The genes are TRBV5-7 and TRBJ1-6; 7 nucleotides match TRBD1. TRBV5-7 is reported as an ORF; its role is uncertain. CDR3 in amino acids: CASNDRVGFYNSPLHF. CDR3 coding DNA: TGTGCCAGCAACGACAGGGTCGGCTTTTATAATTCACCCCTCCACTTT.